This TCR beta chain was sequenced during a study of CD8 T cells in ankylosing spondylitis. In TCRdb, the 5' RACE reads were re-called with MiXCR into one record per CDR3 protein. Of about 160,000 distinct CDR3 sequences in the sample, 18% were seen once. The V end lost 4 bases, the J end lost 2 bases, and 15 bases lay between the germline ends. Germline V CDR1 and CDR2: LGHDT, YNNKEL (reference sequence). The CDR3 has 15 amino acids. This clonotype was counted at least ten times. The chain couples TRBV3-1 to TRBJ2-7; D perhaps matches TRBD1 (5 bases). The clonotype originates from a male donor with ankylosing spondylitis or in good health (not recorded which). The source material was blood, either unsorted or a sorted T cell fraction (not recorded which). The CDR3 coding sequence is TGTGCCAGCAGCCGTTCCCGACAGAACACCTACGAGCAGTACTTC. It translates to CASSRSRQNTYEQYF.